This TCR beta chain was recovered during a study of cytomegalovirus exposure and HLA in healthy donors. Everyone who donated was a healthy bone marrow donor. As concerns this clone: Its cognate antigen is unknown.

CDR1 LGHNT and CDR2 FRNRAP come from the germline V gene. The CDR3 loop spans 13 amino acids. Trimming shortened V by 6 bases and J by 5 bases, and 13 bases separated the two germline ends. Overall study results and limits: The majority of TCR sequences were rare, yet some public TCRs appeared in many donors. Roughly even sequencing depth across donors was the assumption behind the presence/absence analyses.

The PCR ran on 60 Vbeta and 13 Jbeta primers. Only in-frame clones appear in the TCRdb table, and some are missing; sequencing was by immunoSEQ multiplex PCR. The sample lists about 70,000 clones; just under 75% were seen once. The chain uses TRBV12-5 and TRBJ2-5, with D possibly being TRBD1 (6 bases). Source material: PBMCs. This TCR derives from a human donor in good health. The CDR3 coding sequence is TGTGCTAGTGGGACAGGTTTCGCGGAGACCCAGTACTTC. It yields the protein CASGTGFAETQYF.